This TCR beta chain was identified during a study of T cells after yellow fever vaccination. Study-wide results and limits: FACS-sorted repertoires could harbor abundant contaminating bulk-population clonotypes. A small share of clonotypes appeared in both CD4 and CD8 compartments. Post-booster reappearance was seen for most primary-vaccination clones (around 97% CD4, about 90% CD8).

Turning to this clonotype: The antigen is not known. The germline gene is not matched at one end of the junction; a read error may be the cause.

CDR1 and CDR2 (germline): SSHAT, FNYEAQ (reference sequence). CDR3 length equals 14 residues. TCRdb re-called the 5' RACE reads with MiXCR, one entry per CDR3 protein. This table has about 340,000 distinct CDR3 sequences, about 12% appearing once. The sequencing here drew on CD4+ T cells sorted from PBMCs, taken 15 days after the yellow fever booster vaccination. This sequence joins TRBV7-7 and TRBJ2-5; D gene unclear. This TCR was sampled from a man younger than 35 who received the YFV17D yellow fever vaccine. The CDR3 loop reads CASSPGPYPGTQYF. The CDR3 DNA reads TGTGCTAGCAGCCCCGGCCCGTACCCGGGGACCCAGTACTTC.